These T cell receptor beta chains were read from a single sample in a study of control samples from healthy donors and cancer patients. The protocol was immunoSEQ multiplex PCR, while the TCRdb copy is restricted to in-frame clones and leaves out a portion. Of 150,000 or so clones in the sample, about nine tenths are singletons; the top ten hold around 5.1%. The specimen sequenced was blood. All receptors derive from a man aged 18 to 30 in good health. Both conserved end residues are part of each CDR3. The order of the fields is V gene, J gene, D gene, clone size, CDR3 DNA, CDR3 protein. D genes are given only for firm matches. Not all rows give a size; the values are once, few, many and, for expanded clones, a class.

>TRBV5-1|TRBJ1-1|TRBD1|NA
TGCGCCAGCAGCGTACAGGGGGCGGGAACTGAAGCTTTCTTT
CASSVQGAGTEAFF
>TRBV5-1|TRBJ1-1|NA|NA
TGCGCCAGCAGCTTGGCCCAAGGACGGGGCACTGAAGCTTTCTTT
CASSLAQGRGTEAFF
>TRBV14|TRBJ1-4|NA|NA
TGTGCCAGCAGCCAACTTCGATGGGGGCGAGGTAATGAAAAACTGTTTTTT
CASSQLRWGRGNEKLFF
>TRBV6-4|TRBJ1-2|NA|NA
TGTGCCAGCAGTGATTCTGGAGGAGTATATGGCTACACCTTC
CASSDSGGVYGYTF
>TRBV5-1|TRBJ2-6|TRBD1|NA
TGCGCCAGCAGCTTGGTGACAGGGACCGTGTCTGGGGCCAACGTCCTGACTTTC
CASSLVTGTVSGANVLTF
>TRBV7-7|TRBJ2-3|NA|NA
TGTGCCAGCAGCCCCGGAGGGGGCACAGATACGCAGTATTTT
CASSPGGGTDTQYF
>TRBV19|TRBJ1-3|TRBD1|NA
TGTGCCAGTAAAAAAAACCGGGACAGGGGGACTACCAGCTCTGGAAACACCATATATTTT
CASKKNRDRGTTSSGNTIYF
>TRBV5-6|TRBJ2-5|NA|few
TGTGCCAGCAGCTTCACCCACCGTACTGGGACCCAGTACTTC
CASSFTHRTGTQYF
>TRBV5-1|TRBJ1-2|TRBD1|NA
TGCGCCAGCAGCTTGCTCTCGACAGGGGGCAACTATGGCTACACCTTC
CASSLLSTGGNYGYTF
>TRBV10-3|TRBJ2-5|TRBD2|NA
TGTGCCATCAGTAACTTAGCGGGGGGGCCGGAGACCCAGTACTTC
CAISNLAGGPETQYF
>TRBV28|TRBJ2-7|NA|NA
TGTGCCAGCAGTTGGGTCTGGAACGGGAGCTCCTACGAGCAGTACTTC
CASSWVWNGSSYEQYF
>TRBV19|TRBJ2-3|TRBD1|NA
TGTGCCAGTACACTTCGGGACAGGGGCACAGATACGCAGTATTTT
CASTLRDRGTDTQYF
>TRBV2|TRBJ2-5|NA|NA
TGTGCCAGCAGACCAGAAGTGGAGGCCCAGTACTTC
CASRPEVEAQYF
>TRBV11-3|TRBJ1-2|NA|many
TGTGCCAGCAGCTTGTCAGGCCCTCTCTATGGCTACACCTTC
CASSLSGPLYGYTF
>TRBV19|TRBJ2-1|TRBD1|NA
TGTGCCAGCGGACGGGACAGGGAACGAGGTGAGCAGTTCTTC
CASGRDRERGEQFF
>TRBV25-1|TRBJ1-6|NA|NA
TGTGCCAGCAGTGAAATAACGAGGGATACACCCCTCCACTTT
CASSEITRDTPLHF
>TRBV5-4|TRBJ2-2|NA|once
TGTGCCAGCAGCTTGGACAGCCTGAACACCGGGGAGCTGTTTTTT
CASSLDSLNTGELFF
>TRBV5-6|TRBJ1-2|TRBD1|NA
TGTGCCAGCAGCTTGACAGGGGCGGGCTATGGCTACACCTTC
CASSLTGAGYGYTF
>TRBV15|TRBJ2-1|NA|NA
TGTGCCACCAGGGGGGGGCCCGATGAGCAGTTCTTC
CATRGGPDEQFF
>TRBV5-6|TRBJ2-7|NA|once
TGTGCCAGCAGCTCAAGACAGATCTCCTACGAGCAGTACTTC
CASSSRQISYEQYF
>TRBV11-2|TRBJ2-3|NA|NA
TGTGCCCTATCGGTGGGCCGGGGGGATACGCAGTATTTT
CALSVGRGDTQYF
>TRBV11-2|TRBJ2-5|NA|NA
TGTGCCAGCAGCGCCCTGGTACTAGCCCAGAACACATACTTC
CASSALVLAQNTYF
>TRBV3-1/TRBV3-2|TRBJ2-1|NA|NA
TGTGCCAGCAGCCAAGAAGGGAGTGAGCAGTTCTTC
CASSQEGSEQFF
>TRBV6-1|TRBJ1-3|TRBD1|NA
TGTGCCAGCAGTGACCGGACAGGGGGCTGGCCTGGAAACACCATATATTTT
CASSDRTGGWPGNTIYF
>TRBV9|TRBJ1-3|NA|NA
TGTGCCAGCAGCGTAGAAGGGAGCTCTGGAAACACCATATATTTT
CASSVEGSSGNTIYF
>TRBV7-2|TRBJ2-3|TRBD2|NA
TGTGCCAGCAGCCGCTCAAAGACTAGCGGATACACAGATACGCAGTATTTT
CASSRSKTSGYTDTQYF
>TRBV6-5|TRBJ1-2|NA|NA
TGTGCCAGCACTGGAGTCTCCTATGGCTACACCTTC
CASTGVSYGYTF
>TRBV9|TRBJ1-6|TRBD1|NA
TGTGCCAGCAGCGCCGGGACAGGGGTATATGCTTCACCCCTCCACTTT
CASSAGTGVYASPLHF
>TRBV6-8|TRBJ1-2|TRBD1|NA
TGTGCCAGCAGCCGTCTAAGGACAGGGGGCGCCTATGGCTACACCTTC
CASSRLRTGGAYGYTF
>TRBV5-1|TRBJ2-3|TRBD2|NA
TGCGCCAGCAGCTTGGTCTTTTACACGCGGGGGAGCACAGATACGCAGTATTTT
CASSLVFYTRGSTDTQYF
>TRBV6-5|TRBJ1-1|NA|NA
TGTGCCAGCATTCGACCCGGCAATATAGGGACTGAAGCTTTCTTT
CASIRPGNIGTEAFF
>TRBV6-5|TRBJ1-4|NA|NA
TGTGCCAGCAGTCCAGAAAGGGGGAATAATGAAAAACTGTTTTTT
CASSPERGNNEKLFF
>TRBV7-2|TRBJ1-1|NA|NA
TGTGCCAGCAGCTTAGTTCGGGGGGGACGGGCTGAAGCTTTCTTT
CASSLVRGGRAEAFF
>TRBV6-5|TRBJ1-4|NA|once
TGTGCCAGCAGGGAGACAGTAAATGAAAAACTGTTTTTT
CASRETVNEKLFF
>TRBV5-4|TRBJ2-5|TRBD2|once
TGTGCCAGCAGCTTGGATAGCGGGGGGGGACAAGAGACCCAGTACTTC
CASSLDSGGGQETQYF
>TRBV2|TRBJ2-7|TRBD2|NA
TGTGCCAGCGCGTGGGAGGGCGAGCAGTACTTC
CASAWEGEQYF
>TRBV5-3|TRBJ1-2|NA|few
TGTGCCAGAAGCTTGCCCCGGGACCCCGGAAATGGCTACACCTTC
CARSLPRDPGNGYTF
>TRBV5-1|TRBJ2-3|TRBD2|NA
TGCGCCAGCAGCTTCAGGACTAGCGGGGGTACAGATACGCAGTATTTT
CASSFRTSGGTDTQYF
>TRBV5-1|TRBJ1-2|NA|NA
TGCGCCAGCAGCAATGCAAGGGGCGGCTACACCTTC
CASSNARGGYTF
>TRBV6-5|TRBJ1-2|NA|NA
TGTGCCAGCAGTTACTCTGGGGGTGGGGGCTACACCTTC
CASSYSGGGGYTF
>TRBV6-5|TRBJ1-1|NA|NA
TGTGCCAGCCCGGGAACAATGAACACTGAAGCTTTCTTT
CASPGTMNTEAFF
>TRBV11-2|TRBJ2-7|NA|NA
TGTGCCAGCAGCTTAGTGGTGAGCTCCTACGAGCAGTACTTC
CASSLVVSSYEQYF
>TRBV14|TRBJ2-2|NA|NA
TGTGCCAGCAGCTTACGGACCGACCCGGCGTTGAACACCGGGGAGCTGTTTTTT
CASSLRTDPALNTGELFF
>TRBV2|TRBJ2-3|NA|once
TGTGCCAGCAGTAGGTCAGGGGCACCCACAGATACGCAGTATTTT
CASSRSGAPTDTQYF
>TRBV5-1|TRBJ2-5|NA|NA
TGCGCCAGCAGCCTAGAGGGGCGGGAGACCCAGTACTTC
CASSLEGRETQYF
>TRBV11-2|TRBJ1-2|NA|NA
TGTGCCAGCAGCTTAGTCCCAGGCCTAGCGCGGGATTATGGCTACACCTTC
CASSLVPGLARDYGYTF
>TRBV6-6|TRBJ2-7|NA|NA
TGTGCCAGCAGAGCCGACGACCCCGCCTACGAGCAGTACTTC
CASRADDPAYEQYF
>TRBV7-9|TRBJ1-1|TRBD1|NA
TGTGCCAGCAGCTCAGGGGGCTGGGCTGAAGCTTTCTTT
CASSSGGWAEAFF
>TRBV6-5|TRBJ1-3|NA|NA
TGTGCCAGCAATTCCGCCGCCTCTGGAAACACCATATATTTT
CASNSAASGNTIYF
>TRBV11-2|TRBJ2-7|NA|NA
TGTGCCAGCAGCTTCTTCGACGAGCAGTACTTC
CASSFFDEQYF
>TRBV20-1|TRBJ2-2|NA|NA
TGCAGTGCTAGTGGAGAAGCGAACACCGGGGAGCTGTTTTTT
CSASGEANTGELFF
>TRBV6-6|TRBJ1-4|NA|NA
TGTGCCAGCAGTCGATCCACCGGGACCCAAAGGAATGAAAAACTGTTTTTT
CASSRSTGTQRNEKLFF
>TRBV29-1|TRBJ2-7|TRBD1|NA
TGCAGCGTTTTACCGGGACAGGGTACCTACGAGCAGTACTTC
CSVLPGQGTYEQYF
>TRBV6-1|TRBJ1-2|TRBD1|few
TGTGCCAGCAGTGAACAACAGGGGGCGCCTTATGGCTACACCTTC
CASSEQQGAPYGYTF